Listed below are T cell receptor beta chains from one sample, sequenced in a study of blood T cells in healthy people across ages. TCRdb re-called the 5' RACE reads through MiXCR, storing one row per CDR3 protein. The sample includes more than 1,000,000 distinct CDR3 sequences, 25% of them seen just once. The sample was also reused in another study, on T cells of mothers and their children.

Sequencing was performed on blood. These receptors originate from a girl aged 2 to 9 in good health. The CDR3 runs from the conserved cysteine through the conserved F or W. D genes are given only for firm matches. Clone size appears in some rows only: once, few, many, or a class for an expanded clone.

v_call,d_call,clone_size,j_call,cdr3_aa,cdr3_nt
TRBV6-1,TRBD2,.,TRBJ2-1,CASGGSGSYEQFF,TGTGCCAGCGGGGGTAGCGGGAGCTATGAGCAGTTCTTC
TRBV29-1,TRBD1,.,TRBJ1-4,CSVRDDRDIANEKLFF,TGCAGCGTCCGGGACGACAGGGACATAGCTAATGAAAAACTGTTTTTT
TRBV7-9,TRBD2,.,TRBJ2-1,CASSSILAGGYNEQFF,TGTGCCAGCAGCTCCATACTAGCGGGGGGCTACAATGAGCAGTTCTTC
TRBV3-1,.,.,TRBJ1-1,CASSLFQGFSPTEAFF,TGTGCCAGCAGCCTTTTTCAGGGATTCTCACCCACTGAAGCTTTCTTT
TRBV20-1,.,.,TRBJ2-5,CSAPRTDGEETQYF,TGCAGTGCCCCTAGGACGGACGGTGAAGAGACCCAGTACTTC
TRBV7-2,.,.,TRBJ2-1,CASSPFGGSYHEQFF,TGTGCCAGCAGCCCTTTTGGAGGATCTTACCATGAGCAGTTCTTC
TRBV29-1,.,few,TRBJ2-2,CSVIEAGELFF,TGCAGCGTTATAGAGGCCGGGGAACTGTTTTTT
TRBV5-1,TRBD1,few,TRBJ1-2,CASSLTSGQGHGYTF,TGTGCCAGCAGCTTGACTTCCGGACAGGGTCACGGCTACACCTTC
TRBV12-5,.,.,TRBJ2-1,CASGPGVGVTSYNEQFF,TGTGCTAGTGGTCCGGGGGTGGGGGTGACCTCCTACAATGAGCAGTTCTTC
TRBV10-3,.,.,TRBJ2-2,CAISAGTANTGELFF,TGTGCCATCAGCGCCGGGACGGCGAACACCGGGGAGCTGTTTTTT
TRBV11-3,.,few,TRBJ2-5,CASSPSLDQETQYF,TGTGCCAGCAGCCCCTCATTAGACCAAGAGACCCAGTACTTC
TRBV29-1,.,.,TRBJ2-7,CSTTDAYEQYF,TGCAGTACGACTGACGCCTACGAGCAGTACTTC
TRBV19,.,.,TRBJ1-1,CASILGSREAFF,TGTGCCAGTATCCTAGGGAGCCGTGAAGCTTTCTTT
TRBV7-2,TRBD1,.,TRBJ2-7,CASSLDAGTGLSEQYF,TGTGCCAGCAGCTTAGATGCCGGGACAGGGTTAAGCGAGCAGTACTTC
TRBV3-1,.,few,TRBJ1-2,CASSPQQGGRGYTF,TGTGCCAGCAGCCCCCAACAGGGTGGACGCGGCTACACCTTC
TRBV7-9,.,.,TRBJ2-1,CASRLLGGGHNEQFF,TGTGCCAGCAGATTGCTAGGAGGAGGGCACAATGAGCAGTTCTTC
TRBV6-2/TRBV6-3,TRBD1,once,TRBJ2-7,CASRMTGLGYEQYF,TGTGCCAGCCGAATGACAGGGTTGGGATACGAGCAGTACTTC
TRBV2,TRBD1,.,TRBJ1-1,CASPWEQGATEAFF,TGTGCCAGCCCGTGGGAACAGGGGGCGACTGAAGCTTTCTTT
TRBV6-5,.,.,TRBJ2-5,CASSYSSSQETQYF,TGTGCCAGCAGTTACTCGTCCAGTCAAGAGACCCAGTACTTC
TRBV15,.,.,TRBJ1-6,CASSPDYNSPLHF,TGTGCCTCAAGTCCGGATTATAATTCACCCCTCCACTTT
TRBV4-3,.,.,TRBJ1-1,CASSHVGVAFF,TGCGCCAGCAGCCACGTCGGTGTCGCTTTCTTT
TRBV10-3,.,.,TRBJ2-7,CAISAGRDGDYEQYF,TGTGCCATCAGCGCCGGCCGAGACGGGGACTACGAGCAGTACTTC
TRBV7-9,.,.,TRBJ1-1,CASSLLPRTVNTEAFF,TGTGCCAGCAGCTTATTGCCCCGGACAGTCAACACTGAAGCTTTCTTT
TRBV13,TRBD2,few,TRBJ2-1,CASSLGRAYEQFF,TGTGCCAGCAGCCTCGGGAGGGCCTATGAGCAGTTCTTC
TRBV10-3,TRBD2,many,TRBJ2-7,CAISGPPGSGASTSYEQYF,TGTGCCATCAGTGGGCCCCCGGGGAGCGGGGCGAGCACCTCCTACGAGCAGTACTTC
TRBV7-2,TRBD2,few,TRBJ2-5,CASSSGGPSETQYF,TGTGCCAGCAGCTCGGGGGGGCCGTCGGAGACCCAGTACTTC
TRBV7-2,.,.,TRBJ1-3,CASSSDRPGNTIYF,TGTGCCAGCAGCTCGGACCGGCCTGGAAACACCATATATTTT
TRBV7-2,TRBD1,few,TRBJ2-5,CASSLGTWDSQETQYF,TGTGCCAGCAGCTTAGGAACATGGGACAGCCAAGAGACCCAGTACTTC
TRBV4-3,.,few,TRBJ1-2,CASSQDGTTDGYTF,TGCGCCAGCAGCCAAGATGGCACAACGGATGGCTACACCTTC
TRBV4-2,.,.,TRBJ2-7,CASSQPGPNSNEQYF,TGTGCCAGCAGCCAACCGGGACCTAACAGCAACGAGCAGTACTTC
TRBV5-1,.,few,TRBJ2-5,CASSLAKGVPYERYF,TGCGCCAGCAGCTTGGCCAAGGGGGTTCCCTACGAGCGGTACTTC
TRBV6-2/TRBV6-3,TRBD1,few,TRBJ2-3,CASSSLGQVRWTDTQYF,TGTGCCAGCAGCTCCTTGGGACAGGTCCGGTGGACAGATACGCAGTATTTT
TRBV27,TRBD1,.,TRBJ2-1,CASSLTGQNEQFF,TGTGCCAGCAGTTTGACAGGGCAGAATGAGCAGTTCTTC
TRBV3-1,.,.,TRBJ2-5,CASSESGVVSEGFF,TGTGCCAGCAGCGAATCGGGGGTGGTCTCGGAGGGATTCTTC
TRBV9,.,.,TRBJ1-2,CASMSGSFGYTF,TGTGCCTCCATGTCGGGGAGTTTTGGCTACACCTTC
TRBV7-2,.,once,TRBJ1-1,CASSLARGGEGAFF,TGTGCCAGCAGCTTAGCGCGGGGGGGCGAGGGGGCTTTCTTT
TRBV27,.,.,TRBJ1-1,CASSSYRDPNTEAFF,TGTGCCAGCAGCTCGTACAGAGACCCAAACACTGAAGCTTTCTTT
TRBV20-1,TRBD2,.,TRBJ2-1,CSASFYGGSSYNEQFF,TGCAGTGCTAGTTTTTACGGGGGGAGCTCCTACAATGAGCAGTTCTTC
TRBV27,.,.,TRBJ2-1,CASSSADSWGNEQFF,TGTGCCAGCAGTTCCGCGGATTCCTGGGGCAATGAGCAGTTCTTC
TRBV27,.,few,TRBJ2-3,CATAWGPQDTQYF,TGTGCCACTGCCTGGGGTCCACAAGATACGCAGTATTTT
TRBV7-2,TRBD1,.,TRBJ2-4,CASSLAGMRQGLDIQYF,TGTGCCAGCAGCTTAGCGGGGATGAGACAGGGGCTCGACATTCAGTACTTC
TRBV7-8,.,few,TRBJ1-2,CASSLGMGGQGGYTF,TGTGCCAGCAGCTTAGGAATGGGGGGCCAGGGTGGCTACACCTTC
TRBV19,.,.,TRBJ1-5,CASTGRTTNQPQHF,TGTGCCAGCACTGGACGGACGACTAATCAGCCCCAGCATTTT
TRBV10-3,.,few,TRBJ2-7,CAISPDGSYEQYF,TGTGCCATCAGTCCCGACGGTTCCTACGAGCAGTACTTC
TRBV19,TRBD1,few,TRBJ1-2,CASSTWTGGANYGYTF,TGTGCCAGTAGTACCTGGACAGGGGGAGCAAACTATGGCTACACCTTC